This T cell receptor beta chain was identified during a study of cytomegalovirus exposure and HLA in healthy donors (dated by TCRdb to between 2016 and 2019). The study in broad terms: According to an earlier analysis of a few hundred of the donors, roughly 180 million T cells yielded 117 million unique TCR beta sequences and around 280 Gb of sequence data. About 280 gigabases of sequencing data and around 88 million unique TCR sequences made up an early release that covered 500 to 700 HLA-typed donors. Among the 398 genotyped donors, around 79% belonged to the genetic ancestry cluster associated with self-reported Caucasian donors. The aim of the study was to test whether cataloging public T cell receptors could identify signatures of past pathogen exposure. The T cell repertoires of 550 to 850 subjects were profiled by immunosequencing and related to cytomegalovirus serostatus. Along with the roughly 700-subject first cohort, a separate validation cohort of some 130 different subjects was used. High-throughput TCR immunosequencing, statistical association of individual TCRs with disease status, and machine learning were combined to predict cytomegalovirus infection status. A later analysis re-analyzed previously published TCR beta repertoires from approximately 700 donors and added high-resolution HLA genotyping to study TCR occurrence patterns. Rather than drawing on any new phenotypic data, the later analysis identified candidate immune exposures from TCR beta sequences and the way those sequences occurred across donors. To decide whether each TCR beta V gene segment behaved as functional or pseudogenic, an earlier analysis of over 500 of the donors relied on high-throughput TCR beta sequencing. Donor age, sex, ethnicity and CMV serostatus were collected together with the repertoire data. Genome-wide SNP genotypes for about 65% of the roughly 700 donors were used in a later genetic analysis, which treated that subset as a discovery cohort. All discovery cohort repertoires had been generated using a single sequencing platform. Class I and class II HLA loci were covered by the typing at four-digit resolution. The number of donors typed differed by locus, with 629-630 for A, B, C, DRB1 and DQB1, around 500 for DQA1, under 610 for DPA1, and around 430 for DPB1. Roughly five DR-DQ haplotypes were handled as single units for association and clustering, since linkage in the cohort was strong. Among under 450 genotyped donors of the cohort, an average of approximately 240,000 unique TCR beta nucleotide sequences were sequenced per donor, around a sixth of them non-productive.

CDR3 length: 13 amino acids, cysteine to phenylalanine. CDR3 DNA is the only sequence kept; it has 39 bases, read in frame from the first base. Deletion took 1 base off V and 8 bases off J, with a span of 12 bases between the germline ends. According to the germline V gene (reference sequence), CDR1 reads SEHNR and CDR2 reads FQNEAQ. The cohort comprised several hundred healthy bone marrow donors. Cohort members were all nominally healthy when sampled, although unrecorded immune exposures were likely present. The donor was CMV seronegative and belonged to the group of 352 seronegative cohort members. A peripheral blood sample was collected from each donor, and TCR beta sequencing was performed on peripheral blood mononuclear cells. Genomic DNA extraction from the blood cell samples was performed with the Qiagen DNeasy Blood Extraction Kit. Receptor amplification or capture employed the immunoSEQ multiplex PCR assay. A mixture of 60 forward primers for TCR Vbeta segments and 13 reverse primers for TCR Jbeta segments was used in the multiplex PCR. The CDR3 region of rearranged TCR beta genes was amplified from genomic DNA by a multiplex PCR assay. On the Illumina HiSeq System, the amplified TCR beta libraries were sequenced as 87-base-pair reads. The original methods were these. A later analysis tallied roughly 78 million unique TCR beta chains across the approximately 670 repertoires, and roughly 11 million of those chains were shared by two or more donors. A nearest-neighbor algorithm error-corrected the raw reads and collapsed the reads into unique sequences, merging closely related sequences to remove PCR and sequencing errors. CDR3 sequences were aligned to IMGT reference sequences to assign V, D and J gene segments. Each retained sequence needed at least a six-nucleotide match to both a V gene segment and a J gene segment. A rearrangement was called productive if the CDR3 had no stop codons and remained in frame with V and J, and every other rearrangement was called non-productive. Following IMGT convention, CDR3 was defined as the stretch from the second conserved V-encoded cysteine to the conserved J-encoded phenylalanine. In an earlier analysis of more than 550 of the donors, sequences lacking an unambiguous match to a single V gene segment were excluded. An earlier analysis of fewer than 750 of the donors classified V segments as functional when productive rearrangements were above 56.7% and as segregating when the standard deviation between donors was above 5%. A statistical classification framework was developed to diagnose cytomegalovirus status using the catalog of TCR beta chain sequences. In a later analysis, V and J genes were assigned by comparing TCR nucleotide sequences against IMGT/GENE-DB human TR gene sequences. Using the TCRdist pipeline, a later analysis assigned CDR3 sequences along with most-parsimonious VDJ recombination scenarios. In a later analysis, each TCR beta chain was defined by its CDR3 amino acid sequence together with its V-gene family, and reads lacking a unique V-gene family were excluded. As a way to deal with suspected cross-contamination and a sequencing artifact, a later analysis dropped more than 500 nucleotide sequences that were highly shared and had low generation probability. For each public chain, a later analysis derived a clonal expansion index from normalized ranks of inferred template counts within each repertoire. In a later analysis, generation probabilities were computed using a VDJ recombination model fitted to out-of-frame rearrangements, and the results were checked against IGoR. Hypergeometric tests were used in a later analysis to score TCR-TCR, TCR-HLA and TCR-CMV co-occurrence, with a repertoire-size bias correction applied to the TCR pairs. A later analysis estimated false discovery rates by permuting HLA or CMV assignments 20 times. A later analysis grouped co-occurring TCRs with DBSCAN, adding TCRdist sequence similarity when clustering within HLA-allele-positive subsets. Repertoires with fewer than 30,000 or more than 120,000 public chains, plus five repertoires with anomalous nucleotide sharing, were excluded from co-occurrence clustering. In TCRdb, the immuneACCESS table is reduced to in-frame sequences with V and J assigned. These tables do not hold every clone; where another copy was compared, an unresolved V gene accounts for under half, and the others remain unexplained. V and J calls and clone size are as listed in that table; D and trimming were resolved from the DNA. Here the sample has 80,000 to 95,000 clones; roughly 81% occur a single time. The biggest ten clones account for 1.5% to 2% of the sample.

The study at large found these results: The authors suggested that the approach could potentially be generalized to other disease states and immunological phenotypes. A later genetic analysis associated a missense DCLRE1C variant with V-gene and J-gene trimming of TCR beta chains, and an independent cohort replicated the association. In the study, 150 to 200 TCR beta chains were listed as associated with cytomegalovirus. Some IMGT-functional V segments, including TRBV6-2 and TRBV6-3, could not be told apart with the 87-base-pair reads, so those segments were excluded. Linkage disequilibrium might explain the correlated functional status among segregating V segments, but an unknown experimental factor could not be excluded. While some public TCRs were present in many individuals, most TCR sequences turned up only very rarely across donors. Because HLA typing was missing for some donors at each locus, association tests included only the typed subset. In a later analysis, most CMV-associated TCR beta chains were found to appear HLA-restricted, with HLA associations seemingly driven largely by CMV exposure. The earlier analysis of 587 of the donors excluded approximately 15 rarely observed V segments, including chromosome 9 orphons, because counts were too low. The classifier was reported to diagnose cytomegalovirus status with high specificity and sensitivity in both the original cohort and the validation cohort. In vitro tests confirmed that a few of the cytomegalovirus-associated TCR beta chains recognize cytomegalovirus antigens. When HLA alleles, especially DR and DQ, strongly co-occurred, attributing TCR associations to individual alleles was difficult. The presence/absence analyses assumed that sequencing depth was roughly uniform across donors, and that assumption may not be true. Compared with equally common non-associated chains, HLA-associated TCR beta chains in a later analysis were more clonally expanded and had lower generation probabilities. A further reported finding was that TCR beta sequences accurately predicted the HLA-A and HLA-B alleles for most subjects in the first cohort. For the cohort, immune exposure information was limited to CMV serostatus. According to a later genetic analysis, donors in an Asian-associated ancestry cluster had fewer N-insertions in productive TCRs than the approximately 700-donor mean. In a later analysis, 15,000 to 20,000 TCR beta sequences were associated with specific HLA alleles at a false discovery rate of 0.05. In an earlier analysis of around 600 of the donors, most TCR beta V segments were observed in productive rearrangements about 87% or about 30% of the time, broadly matching IMGT annotations. The cohort was sequenced for TCR beta chains only, and without alpha or paired-chain data the features that could be detected were limited. According to a later analysis, TCR association rates differed among HLA loci, with DRB1 alleles showing the most associated TCRs and HLA-C alleles showing the fewest. A later analysis reported that several top co-occurrence clusters appeared linked to parvovirus B19, influenza, CMV and Epstein-Barr virus. A cluster of highly shared sequence variants was judged likely to represent a technical artifact of the sequencing pipeline.

Note on this clone: Its specific antigen is unknown. No quality values exist for individual bases; no much larger clone is one base distant.

Sequenced material: PBMCs. This receptor was identified in a woman in her twenties or thirties in good health and CMV-seronegative. Rearrangement joined TRBV7-9 to TRBJ2-7, with the D gene not confidently named. The DNA reads as follows: TGTGCCAGCAGCTTAGTCGCGGAAAATAAGCAGTACTTC. This yields the protein CASSLVAENKQYF.